This T cell receptor beta chain came from a study of blood T cell repertoires in COVID-19. Study in general: COVID-19 samples, acute and convalescent, were from the United States, Italy and Spain. T cells, B-cell-depleted T cells, or PBMCs supplied cDNA or gDNA.

The CDR3 totals 14 residues. The junction had 8 bases not matched to a gene; V was cut back by 6 bases and J by 5 bases. Per germline, CDR1 MDHEN and CDR2 SYDVKM. In the source study's methods: Estimated nucleated cell counts came from reference gene primer amplification. Libraries were prepared by immunoSEQ multiplex PCR; TCRdb keeps only in-frame clonotypes and omits some of them. V and J calls and clone size are those listed in that table; D and trimming were worked out from the DNA. The table lists approximately 50,000 clones, around 81% of them singletons. The chain uses TRBV28 and TRBJ2-5; 8 nucleotides align to TRBD1. Source material: peripheral blood. The source is an elderly woman with COVID-19, enrolled during active disease. CDR3 DNA sequence: TGTGCCAGCAGCTCTCCAGGGGGCTTGGAGACCCAGTACTTC. Protein sequence: CASSSPGGLETQYF. Variable domain in full (rest from reference TRBV28 and TRBJ2-5): DVKVTQSSRYLVKRTGEKVFLECVQDMDHENMFWYRQDPGLGLRLIYFSYDVKMKEKGDIPEGYSVSREKKERFSLILESASTNQTSMYLCASSSPGGLETQYFGPGTRLLVL.